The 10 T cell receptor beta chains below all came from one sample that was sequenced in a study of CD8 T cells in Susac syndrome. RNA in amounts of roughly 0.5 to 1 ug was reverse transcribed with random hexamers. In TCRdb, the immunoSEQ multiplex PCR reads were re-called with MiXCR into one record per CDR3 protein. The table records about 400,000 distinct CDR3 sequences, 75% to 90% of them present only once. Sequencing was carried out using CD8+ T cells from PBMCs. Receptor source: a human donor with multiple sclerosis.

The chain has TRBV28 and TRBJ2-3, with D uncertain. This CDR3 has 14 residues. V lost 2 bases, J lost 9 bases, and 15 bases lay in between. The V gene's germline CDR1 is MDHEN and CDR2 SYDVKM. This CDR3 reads CASSLPLDPRTQYF. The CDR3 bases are TGTGCCAGCAGTTTACCCCTAGACCCAAGGACGCAGTATTTT.

The CDR3 is CASSFGDRDFGEQYF. CDR3 DNA sequence: TGTGCCAGCAGCTTCGGGGACAGGGACTTTGGGGAGCAGTACTTC. V usage is TRBV5-4 and J usage is TRBJ2-7; 9 bases are shared with TRBD1. Trimming took 2 bases from V and 7 from J; bases not matched to a gene: 10. This CDR3 has 15 amino acids. CDR1 is SGHNT, CDR2 YYREEE, per germline (reference sequence).

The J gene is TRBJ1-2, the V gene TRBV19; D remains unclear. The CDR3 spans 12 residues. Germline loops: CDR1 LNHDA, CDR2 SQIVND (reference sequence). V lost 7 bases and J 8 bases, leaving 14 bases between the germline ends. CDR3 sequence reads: CASIGAGEGYTF. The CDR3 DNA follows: TGTGCCAGTATCGGCGCCGGAGAGGGCTACACCTTC.

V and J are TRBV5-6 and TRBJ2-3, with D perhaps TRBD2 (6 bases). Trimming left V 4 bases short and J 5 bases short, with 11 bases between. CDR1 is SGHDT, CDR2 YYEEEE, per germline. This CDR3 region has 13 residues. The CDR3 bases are TGTGCCAGCAGCGGGACTCCTCTAGATACGCAGTATTTT. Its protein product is CASSGTPLDTQYF.

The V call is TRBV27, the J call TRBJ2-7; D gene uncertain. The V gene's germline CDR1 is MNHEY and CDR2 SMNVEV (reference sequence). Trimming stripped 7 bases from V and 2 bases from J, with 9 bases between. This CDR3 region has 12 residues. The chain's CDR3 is CASKSDTYEQYF. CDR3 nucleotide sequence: TGTGCCAGCAAATCAGATACCTACGAGCAGTACTTC.

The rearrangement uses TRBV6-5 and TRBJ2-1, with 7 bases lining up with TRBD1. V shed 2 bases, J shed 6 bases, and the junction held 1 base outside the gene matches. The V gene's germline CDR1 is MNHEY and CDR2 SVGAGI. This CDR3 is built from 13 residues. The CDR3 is CASSYRQGNEQFF. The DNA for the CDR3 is TGTGCCAGCAGTTACCGACAGGGCAATGAGCAGTTCTTC.

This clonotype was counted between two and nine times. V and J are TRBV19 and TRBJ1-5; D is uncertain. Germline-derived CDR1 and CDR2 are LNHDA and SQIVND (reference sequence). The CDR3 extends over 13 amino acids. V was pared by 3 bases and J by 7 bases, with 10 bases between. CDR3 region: CASSITASQPQHF. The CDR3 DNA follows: TGTGCCAGTAGTATCACAGCCTCCCAGCCCCAGCATTTT.

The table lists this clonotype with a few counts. The CDR3 protein is CASSGVQQDRAYNEQFF. CDR3 DNA sequence: TGTGCCAGCAGCGGAGTGCAGCAGGACAGGGCATACAATGAGCAGTTCTTC. The rearrangement links TRBV11-2 to TRBJ2-1, with TRBD1 matching 8 bases. This CDR3 has 17 residues. V was clipped by 5 bases and J by 4 bases; unmatched bases: 13. Germline CDR1 SGHAT, CDR2 FQNNGV.

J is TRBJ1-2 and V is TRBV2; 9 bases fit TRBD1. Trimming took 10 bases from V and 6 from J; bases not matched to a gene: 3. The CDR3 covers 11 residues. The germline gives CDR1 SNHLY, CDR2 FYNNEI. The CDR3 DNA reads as TGTGCCATACAGGGGGCGCATGGCTACACCTTC. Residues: CAIQGAHGYTF.

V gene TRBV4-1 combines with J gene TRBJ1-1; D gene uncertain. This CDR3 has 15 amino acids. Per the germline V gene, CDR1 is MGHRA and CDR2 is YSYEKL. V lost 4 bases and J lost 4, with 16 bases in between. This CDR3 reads CASSRVVGGPTEAFF. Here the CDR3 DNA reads TGCGCCAGCAGCCGGGTCGTGGGAGGGCCCACTGAAGCTTTCTTT.